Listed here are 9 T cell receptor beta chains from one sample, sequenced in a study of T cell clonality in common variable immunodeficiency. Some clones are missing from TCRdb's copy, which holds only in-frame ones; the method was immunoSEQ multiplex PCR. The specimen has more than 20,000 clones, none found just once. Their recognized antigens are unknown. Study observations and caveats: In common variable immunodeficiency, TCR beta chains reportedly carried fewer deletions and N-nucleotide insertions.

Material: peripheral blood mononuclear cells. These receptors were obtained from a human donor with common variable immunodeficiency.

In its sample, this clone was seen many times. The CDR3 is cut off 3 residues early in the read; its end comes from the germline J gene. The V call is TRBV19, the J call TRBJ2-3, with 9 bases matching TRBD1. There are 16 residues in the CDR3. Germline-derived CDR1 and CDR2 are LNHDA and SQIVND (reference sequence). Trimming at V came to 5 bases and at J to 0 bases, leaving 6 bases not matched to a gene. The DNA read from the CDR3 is TGTGCCAGTAGTCCCGGGACAGGGCCTAGCACAGATACG. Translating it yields CASSPGTGPSTDT. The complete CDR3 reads CASSPGTGPSTDTQYF.

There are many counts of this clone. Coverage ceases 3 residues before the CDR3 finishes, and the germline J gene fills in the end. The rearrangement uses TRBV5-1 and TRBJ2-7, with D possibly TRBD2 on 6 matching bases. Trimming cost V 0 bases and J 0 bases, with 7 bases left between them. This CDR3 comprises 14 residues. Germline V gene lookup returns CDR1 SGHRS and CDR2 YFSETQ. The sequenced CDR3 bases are TGCGCCAGCAGCTTGGGGGGGGACTCCTACGAG. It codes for CASSLGGDSYE. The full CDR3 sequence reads CASSLGGDSYEQYF.

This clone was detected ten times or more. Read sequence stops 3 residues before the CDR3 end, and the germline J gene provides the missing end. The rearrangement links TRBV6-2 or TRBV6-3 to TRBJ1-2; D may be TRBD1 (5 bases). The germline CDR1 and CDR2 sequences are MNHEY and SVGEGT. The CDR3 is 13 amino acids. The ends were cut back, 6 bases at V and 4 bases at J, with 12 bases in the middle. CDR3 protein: CASRTDIVYGYTF. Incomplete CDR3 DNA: TGTGCCAGCAGGACAGATATCGTCTATGGC.

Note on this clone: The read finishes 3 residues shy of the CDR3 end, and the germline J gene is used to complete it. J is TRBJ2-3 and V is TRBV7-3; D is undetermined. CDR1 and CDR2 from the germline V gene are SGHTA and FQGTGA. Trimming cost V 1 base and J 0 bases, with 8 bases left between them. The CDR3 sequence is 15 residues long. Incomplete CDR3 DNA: TGTGCCAGCAGCTTAAGACCCGGGAGCACAGATACG. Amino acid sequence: CASSLRPGSTDT. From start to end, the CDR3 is CASSLRPGSTDTQYF.

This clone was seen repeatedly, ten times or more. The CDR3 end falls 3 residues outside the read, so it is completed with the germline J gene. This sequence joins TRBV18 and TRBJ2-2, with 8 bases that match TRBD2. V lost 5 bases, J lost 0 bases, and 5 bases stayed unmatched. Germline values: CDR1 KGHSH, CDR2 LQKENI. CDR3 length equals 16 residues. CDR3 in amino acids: CASSNAGGSNTGELFF. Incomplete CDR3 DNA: TGTGCCAGCTCAAATGCGGGAGGCTCGAACACCGGGGAG.

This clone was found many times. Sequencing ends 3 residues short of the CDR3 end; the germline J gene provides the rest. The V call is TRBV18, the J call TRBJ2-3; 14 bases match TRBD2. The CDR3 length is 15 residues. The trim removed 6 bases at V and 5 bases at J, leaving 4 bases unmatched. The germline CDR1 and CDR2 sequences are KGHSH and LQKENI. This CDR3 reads CASSPGLAGVDTQYF. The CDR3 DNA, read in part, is TGTGCCAGCTCGCCGGGACTAGCGGGAGTAGATACG.

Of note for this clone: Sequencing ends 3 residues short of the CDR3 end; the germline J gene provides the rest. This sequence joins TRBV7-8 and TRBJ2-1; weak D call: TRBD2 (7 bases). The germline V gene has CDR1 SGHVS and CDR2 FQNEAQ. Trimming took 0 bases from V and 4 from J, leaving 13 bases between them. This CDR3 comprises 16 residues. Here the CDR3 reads CASSLAGGLFYNEQFF. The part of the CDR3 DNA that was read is TGTGCCAGCAGCTTAGCGGGGGGGCTTTTTTACAATGAG.

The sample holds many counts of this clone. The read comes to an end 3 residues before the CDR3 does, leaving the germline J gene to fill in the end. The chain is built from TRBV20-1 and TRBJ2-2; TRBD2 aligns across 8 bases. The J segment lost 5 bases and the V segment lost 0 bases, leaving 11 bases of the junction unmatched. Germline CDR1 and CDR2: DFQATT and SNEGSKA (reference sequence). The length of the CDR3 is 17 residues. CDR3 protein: CSARDRGSGVNTGELFF. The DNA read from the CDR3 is TGCAGTGCTAGAGATCGGGGTAGCGGGGTGAATACCGGGGAG.

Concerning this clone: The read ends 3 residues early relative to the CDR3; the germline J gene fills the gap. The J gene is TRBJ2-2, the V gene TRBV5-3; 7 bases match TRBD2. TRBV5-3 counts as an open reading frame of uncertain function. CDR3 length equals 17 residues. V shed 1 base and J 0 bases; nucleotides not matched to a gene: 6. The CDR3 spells CARSLTPLAPNTGELFF. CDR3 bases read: TGTGCCAGAAGCTTGACTCCACTAGCGCCGAACACCGGGGAG.